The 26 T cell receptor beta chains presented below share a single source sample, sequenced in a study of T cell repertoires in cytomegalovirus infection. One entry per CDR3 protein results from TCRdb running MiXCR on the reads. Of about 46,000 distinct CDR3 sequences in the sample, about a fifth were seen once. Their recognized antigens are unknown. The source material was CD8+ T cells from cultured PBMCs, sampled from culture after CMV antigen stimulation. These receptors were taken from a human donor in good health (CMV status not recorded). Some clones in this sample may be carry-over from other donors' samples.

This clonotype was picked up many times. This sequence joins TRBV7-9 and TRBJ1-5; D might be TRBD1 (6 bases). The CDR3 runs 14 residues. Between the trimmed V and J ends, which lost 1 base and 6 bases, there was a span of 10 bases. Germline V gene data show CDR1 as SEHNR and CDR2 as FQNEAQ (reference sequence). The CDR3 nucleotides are TGTGCCAGCAGCTTAGATGGGGGCGGTCAGCCCCAGCATTTT. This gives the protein CASSLDGGGQPQHF.

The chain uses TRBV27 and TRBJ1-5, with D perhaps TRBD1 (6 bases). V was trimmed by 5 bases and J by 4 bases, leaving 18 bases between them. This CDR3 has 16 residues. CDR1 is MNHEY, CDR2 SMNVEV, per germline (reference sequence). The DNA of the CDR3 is TGTGCCAGCAGTAGCCGACCGGGGGGGCGAAATCAGCCCCAGCATTTT. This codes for CASSSRPGGRNQPQHF.

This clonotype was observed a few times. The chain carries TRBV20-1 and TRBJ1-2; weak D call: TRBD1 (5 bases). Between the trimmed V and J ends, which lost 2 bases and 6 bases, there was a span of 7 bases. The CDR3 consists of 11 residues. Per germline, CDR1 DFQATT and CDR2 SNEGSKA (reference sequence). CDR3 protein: CSARQGHGYTF. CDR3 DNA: TGCAGTGCTAGACAGGGCCATGGCTACACCTTC.

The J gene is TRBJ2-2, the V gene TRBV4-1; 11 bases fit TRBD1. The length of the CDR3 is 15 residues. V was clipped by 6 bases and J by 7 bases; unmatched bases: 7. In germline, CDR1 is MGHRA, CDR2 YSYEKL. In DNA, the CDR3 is TGCGCCAGCAGTCGTGGACAGGGGGCGGACGGGGAGCTGTTTTTT. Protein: CASSRGQGADGELFF.

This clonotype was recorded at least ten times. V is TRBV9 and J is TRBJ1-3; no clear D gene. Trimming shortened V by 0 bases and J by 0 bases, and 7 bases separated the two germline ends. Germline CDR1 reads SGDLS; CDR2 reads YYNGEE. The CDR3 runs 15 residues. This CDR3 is CASSVDGSSGNTIYF. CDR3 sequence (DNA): TGTGCCAGCAGCGTAGACGGCTCCTCTGGAAACACCATATATTTT.

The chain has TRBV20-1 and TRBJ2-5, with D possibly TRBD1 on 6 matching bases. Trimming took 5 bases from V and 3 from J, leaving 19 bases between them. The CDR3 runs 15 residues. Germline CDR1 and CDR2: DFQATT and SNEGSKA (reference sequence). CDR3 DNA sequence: TGCAGTGCTGGGGATGACAGGATAGGCGAAGAGACCCAGTACTTC. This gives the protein CSAGDDRIGEETQYF.

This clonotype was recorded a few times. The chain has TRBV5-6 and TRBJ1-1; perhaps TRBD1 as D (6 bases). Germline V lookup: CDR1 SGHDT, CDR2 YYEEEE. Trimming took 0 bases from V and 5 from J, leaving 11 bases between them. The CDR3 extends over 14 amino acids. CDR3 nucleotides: TGTGCCAGCAGCTTGGGAAGGGGGGCGACTGAAGCTTTCTTT. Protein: CASSLGRGATEAFF.

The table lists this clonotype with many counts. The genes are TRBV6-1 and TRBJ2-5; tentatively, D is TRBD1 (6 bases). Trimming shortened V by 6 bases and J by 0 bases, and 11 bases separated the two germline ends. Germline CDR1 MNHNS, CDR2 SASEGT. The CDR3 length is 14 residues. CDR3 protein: CASRKQGYQETQYF. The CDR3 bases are TGTGCCAGCAGGAAGCAGGGGTACCAAGAGACCCAGTACTTC.

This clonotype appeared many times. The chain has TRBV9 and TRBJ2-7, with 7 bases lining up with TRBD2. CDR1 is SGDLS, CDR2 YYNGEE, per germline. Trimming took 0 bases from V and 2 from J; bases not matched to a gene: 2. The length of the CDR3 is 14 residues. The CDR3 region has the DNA TGTGCCAGCAGCGTAGGCGGGGGAACCTACGAGCAGTACTTC. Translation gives CASSVGGGTYEQYF. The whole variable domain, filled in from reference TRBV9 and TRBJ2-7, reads DSGVTQTPKHLITATGQRVTLRCSPRSGDLSVYWYQQSLDQGLQFLIQYYNGEERAKGNILERFSAQQFPDLHSELNLSSLELGDSALYFCASSVGGGTYEQYFGPGTRLTVT.

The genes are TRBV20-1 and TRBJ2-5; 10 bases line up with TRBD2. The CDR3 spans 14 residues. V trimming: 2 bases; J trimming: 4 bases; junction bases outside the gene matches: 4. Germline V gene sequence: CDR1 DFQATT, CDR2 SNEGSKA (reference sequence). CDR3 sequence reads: CSARLAGVGETQYF. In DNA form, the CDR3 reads TGCAGTGCTAGACTAGCGGGGGTGGGAGAGACCCAGTACTTC.

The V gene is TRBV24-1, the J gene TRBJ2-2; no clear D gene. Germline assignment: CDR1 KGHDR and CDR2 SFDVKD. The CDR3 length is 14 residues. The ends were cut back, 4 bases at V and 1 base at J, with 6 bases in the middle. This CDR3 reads CATSDGWNTGELFF. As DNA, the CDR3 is TGTGCCACCAGTGACGGCTGGAACACCGGGGAGCTGTTTTTT.

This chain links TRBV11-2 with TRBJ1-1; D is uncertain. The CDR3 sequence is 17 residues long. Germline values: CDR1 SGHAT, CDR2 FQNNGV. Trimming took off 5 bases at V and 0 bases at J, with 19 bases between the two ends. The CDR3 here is CASSPPRGNYMNTEAFF. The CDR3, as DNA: TGTGCCAGCAGCCCACCCCGAGGCAACTACATGAACACTGAAGCTTTCTTT. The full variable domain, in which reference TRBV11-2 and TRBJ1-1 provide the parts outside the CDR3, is EAGVAQSPRYKIIEKRQSVAFWCNPISGHATLYWYQQILGQGPKLLIQFQNNGVVDDSQLPKDRFSAERLKGVDSTLKIQPAKLEDSAVYLCASSPPRGNYMNTEAFFGQGTRLTVV.

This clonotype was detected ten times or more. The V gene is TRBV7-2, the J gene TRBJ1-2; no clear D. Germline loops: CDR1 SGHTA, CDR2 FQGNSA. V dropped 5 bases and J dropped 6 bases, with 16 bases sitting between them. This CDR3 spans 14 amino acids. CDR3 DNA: TGTGCCAGCAGCCCGCGCGGCCTGGTAGATGGCTACACCTTC. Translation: CASSPRGLVDGYTF.

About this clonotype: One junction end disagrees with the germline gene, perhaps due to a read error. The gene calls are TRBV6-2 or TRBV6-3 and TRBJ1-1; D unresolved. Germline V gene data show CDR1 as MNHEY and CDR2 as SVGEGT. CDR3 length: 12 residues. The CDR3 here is CVSSRTGNEAFF. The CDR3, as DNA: TGTGTCAGCAGTCGGACTGGTAATGAAGCTTTCTTT.

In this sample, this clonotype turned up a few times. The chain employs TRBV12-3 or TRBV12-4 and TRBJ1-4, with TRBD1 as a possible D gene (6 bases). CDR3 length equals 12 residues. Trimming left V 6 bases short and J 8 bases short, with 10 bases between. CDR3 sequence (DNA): TGTGCCAGCAGAGAGGGGGAAGAAAAACTGTTTTTT. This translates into CASREGEEKLFF.

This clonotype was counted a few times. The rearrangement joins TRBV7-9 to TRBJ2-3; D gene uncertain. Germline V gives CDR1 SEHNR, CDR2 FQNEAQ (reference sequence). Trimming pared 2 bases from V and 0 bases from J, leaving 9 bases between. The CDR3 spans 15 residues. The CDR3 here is CASSLPGPSTDTQYF. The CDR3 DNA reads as TGTGCCAGCAGCTTACCCGGACCGAGCACAGATACGCAGTATTTT.

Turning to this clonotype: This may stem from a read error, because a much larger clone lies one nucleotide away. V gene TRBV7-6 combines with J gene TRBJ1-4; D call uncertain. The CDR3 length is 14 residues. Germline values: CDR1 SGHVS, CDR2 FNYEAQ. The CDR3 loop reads CASSLGHPGEKLFF. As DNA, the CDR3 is TGTGCTAGCAGCTTGGGCCATCCGGGTGAAAAACTGTTTTTT. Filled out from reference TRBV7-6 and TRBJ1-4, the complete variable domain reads GAGVSQSPRYKVTKRGQDVALRCDPISGHVSLYWYRQALGQGPEFLTYFNYEAQQDKSGLPNDRFSAERPEGSISTLTIQRTEQRDSAMYRCASSLGHPGEKLFFGSGTQLSVL.

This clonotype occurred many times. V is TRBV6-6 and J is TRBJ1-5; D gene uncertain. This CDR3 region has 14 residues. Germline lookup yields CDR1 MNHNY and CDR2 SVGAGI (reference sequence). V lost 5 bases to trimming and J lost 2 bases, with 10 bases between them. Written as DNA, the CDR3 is TGTGCCAGCAGTCCTCTCTTAGGCAATCAGCCCCAGCATTTT. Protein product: CASSPLLGNQPQHF.

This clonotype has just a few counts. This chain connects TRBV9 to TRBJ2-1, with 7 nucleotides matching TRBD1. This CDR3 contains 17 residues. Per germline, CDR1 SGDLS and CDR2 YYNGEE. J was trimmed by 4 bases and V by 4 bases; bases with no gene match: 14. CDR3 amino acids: CASSNPRLGGEYNEQFF. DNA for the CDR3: TGTGCCAGCAGCAACCCCCGGCTAGGGGGCGAGTACAATGAGCAGTTCTTC.

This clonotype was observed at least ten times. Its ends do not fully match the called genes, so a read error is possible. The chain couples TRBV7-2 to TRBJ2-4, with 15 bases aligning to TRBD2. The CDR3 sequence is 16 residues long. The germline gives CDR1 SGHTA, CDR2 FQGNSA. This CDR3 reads CASSSPGTSGRSSWDF. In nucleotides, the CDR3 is TGTGCCAGCAGTTCCCCCGGGACTAGCGGGAGGTCCTCGTGGGACTTC.

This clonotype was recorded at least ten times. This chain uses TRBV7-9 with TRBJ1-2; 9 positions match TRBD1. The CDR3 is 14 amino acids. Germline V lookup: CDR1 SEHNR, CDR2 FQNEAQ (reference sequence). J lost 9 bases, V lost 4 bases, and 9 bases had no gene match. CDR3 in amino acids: CASSSDRGVPSYTF. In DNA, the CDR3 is TGTGCCAGCAGCTCCGACAGGGGGGTTCCTAGCTACACCTTC. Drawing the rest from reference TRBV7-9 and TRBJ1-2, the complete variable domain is DTGVSQNPRHKITKRGQNVTFRCDPISEHNRLYWYRQTLGQGPEFLTYFQNEAQLEKSRLLSDRFSAERPKGSFSTLEIQRTEQGDSAMYLCASSSDRGVPSYTFGSGTRLTVV.

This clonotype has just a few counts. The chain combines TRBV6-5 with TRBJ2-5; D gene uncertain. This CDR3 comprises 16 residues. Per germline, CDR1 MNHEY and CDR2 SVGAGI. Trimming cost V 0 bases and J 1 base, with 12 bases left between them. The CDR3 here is CASSYSGQRGQETQYF. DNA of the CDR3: TGTGCCAGCAGTTACTCGGGTCAGCGCGGCCAAGAGACCCAGTACTTC.

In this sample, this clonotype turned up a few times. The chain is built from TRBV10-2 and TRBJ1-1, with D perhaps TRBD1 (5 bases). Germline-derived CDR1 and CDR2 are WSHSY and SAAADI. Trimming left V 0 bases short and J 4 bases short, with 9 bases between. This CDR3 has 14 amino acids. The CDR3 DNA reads TGCGCCAGCAGTGAGTCGGCAGGGAGCACTGAAGCTTTCTTT. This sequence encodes CASSESAGSTEAFF.

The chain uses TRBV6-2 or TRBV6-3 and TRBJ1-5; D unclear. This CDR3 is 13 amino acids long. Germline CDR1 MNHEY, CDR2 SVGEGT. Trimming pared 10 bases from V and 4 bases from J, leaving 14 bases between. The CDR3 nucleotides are TGTGCCATTTCCGTCCTGGCGAATCAGCCCCAGCATTTT. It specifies CAISVLANQPQHF.

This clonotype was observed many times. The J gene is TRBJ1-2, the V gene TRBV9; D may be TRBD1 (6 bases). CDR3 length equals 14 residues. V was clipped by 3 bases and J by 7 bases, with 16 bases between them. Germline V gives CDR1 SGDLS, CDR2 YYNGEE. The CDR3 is CASSAGDRMRGYTF. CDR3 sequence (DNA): TGTGCCAGCAGCGCGGGCGACAGGATGCGTGGCTACACCTTC.

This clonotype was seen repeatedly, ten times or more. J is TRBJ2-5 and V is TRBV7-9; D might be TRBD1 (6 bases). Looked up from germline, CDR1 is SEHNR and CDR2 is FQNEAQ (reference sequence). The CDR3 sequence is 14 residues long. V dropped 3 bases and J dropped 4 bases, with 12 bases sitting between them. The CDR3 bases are TGTGCCAGCAGCTTGGGACAAAGAAGAGAGACCCAGTACTTC. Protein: CASSLGQRRETQYF.